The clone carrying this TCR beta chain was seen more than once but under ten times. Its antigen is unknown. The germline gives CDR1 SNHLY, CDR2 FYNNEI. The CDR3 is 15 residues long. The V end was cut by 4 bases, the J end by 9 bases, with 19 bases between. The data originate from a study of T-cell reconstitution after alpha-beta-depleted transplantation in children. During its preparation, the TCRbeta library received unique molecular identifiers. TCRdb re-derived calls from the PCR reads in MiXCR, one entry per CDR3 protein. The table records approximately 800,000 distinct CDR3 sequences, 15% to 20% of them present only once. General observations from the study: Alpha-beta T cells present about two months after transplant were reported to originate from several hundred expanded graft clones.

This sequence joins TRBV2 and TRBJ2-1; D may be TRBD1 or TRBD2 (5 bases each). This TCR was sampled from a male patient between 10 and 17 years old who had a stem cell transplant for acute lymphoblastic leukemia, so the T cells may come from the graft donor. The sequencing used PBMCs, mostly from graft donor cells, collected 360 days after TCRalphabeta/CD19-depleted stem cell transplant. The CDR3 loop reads CASSGQLGVGGEQFF. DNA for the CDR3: TGTGCCAGCAGTGGCCAATTGGGGGTAGGAGGTGAGCAGTTCTTC.